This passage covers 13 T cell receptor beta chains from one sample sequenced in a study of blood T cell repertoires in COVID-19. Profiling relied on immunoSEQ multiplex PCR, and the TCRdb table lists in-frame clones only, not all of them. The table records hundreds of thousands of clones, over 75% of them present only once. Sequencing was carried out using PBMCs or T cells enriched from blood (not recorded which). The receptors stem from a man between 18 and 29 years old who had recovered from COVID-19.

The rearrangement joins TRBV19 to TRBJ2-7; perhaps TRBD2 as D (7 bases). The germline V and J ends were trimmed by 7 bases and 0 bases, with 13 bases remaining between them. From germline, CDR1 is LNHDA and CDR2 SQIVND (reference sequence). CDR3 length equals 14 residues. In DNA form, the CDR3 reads TGTGCCAGTACCCGGGGGGCGAGCTCCTACGAGCAGTACTTC. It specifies CASTRGASSYEQYF.

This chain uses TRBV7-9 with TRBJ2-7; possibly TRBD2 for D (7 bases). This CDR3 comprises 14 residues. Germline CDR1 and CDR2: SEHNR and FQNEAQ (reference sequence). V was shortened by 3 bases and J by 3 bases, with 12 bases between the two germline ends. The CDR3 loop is CASSLNREGYEQYF. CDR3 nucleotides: TGTGCCAGCAGCTTGAACAGGGAGGGCTACGAGCAGTACTTC.

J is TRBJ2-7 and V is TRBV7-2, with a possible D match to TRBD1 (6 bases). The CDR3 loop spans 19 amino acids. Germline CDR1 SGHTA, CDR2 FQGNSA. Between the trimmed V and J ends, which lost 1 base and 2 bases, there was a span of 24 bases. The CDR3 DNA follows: TGTGCCAGCAGCTTAGTTGGGTCGGCTTGGGGGCTTCTAACCTACGAGCAGTACTTC. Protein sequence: CASSLVGSAWGLLTYEQYF.

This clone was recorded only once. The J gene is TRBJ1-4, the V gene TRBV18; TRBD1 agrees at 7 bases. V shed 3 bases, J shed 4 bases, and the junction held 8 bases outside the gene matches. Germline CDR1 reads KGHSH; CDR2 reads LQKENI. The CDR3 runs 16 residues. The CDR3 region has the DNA TGTGCCAGCTCACCCAGACGACAGGGTTTTAATGAAAAACTGTTTTTT. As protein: CASSPRRQGFNEKLFF.

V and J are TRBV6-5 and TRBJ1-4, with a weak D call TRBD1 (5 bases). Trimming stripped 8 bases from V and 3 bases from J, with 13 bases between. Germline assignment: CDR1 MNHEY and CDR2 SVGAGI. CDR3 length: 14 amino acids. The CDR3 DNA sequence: TGTGCCAGCGCCCAGGGCGGATCTAATGAAAAACTGTTTTTT. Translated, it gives CASAQGGSNEKLFF.

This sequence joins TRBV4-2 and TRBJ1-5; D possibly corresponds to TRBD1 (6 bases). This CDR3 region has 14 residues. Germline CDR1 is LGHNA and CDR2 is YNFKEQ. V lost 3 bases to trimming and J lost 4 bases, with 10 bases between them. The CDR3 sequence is CASSHRGGNQPQHF. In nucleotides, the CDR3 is TGTGCCAGCAGCCACAGGGGAGGGAATCAGCCCCAGCATTTT.

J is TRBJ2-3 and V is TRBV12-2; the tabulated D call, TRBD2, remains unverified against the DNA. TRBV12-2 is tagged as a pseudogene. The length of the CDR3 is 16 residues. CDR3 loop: CASRSDGRELSDTQYF. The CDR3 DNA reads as TGTGCAAGTCGCTCTGACGGGCGGGAGCTCTCAGATACGCAGTATTTT.

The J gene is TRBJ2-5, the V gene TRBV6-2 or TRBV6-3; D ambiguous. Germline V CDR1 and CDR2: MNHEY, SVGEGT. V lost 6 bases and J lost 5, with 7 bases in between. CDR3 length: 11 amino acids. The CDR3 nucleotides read TGTGCCAGCAGCCACGCGGAGACCCAGTACTTC. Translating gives CASSHAETQYF.

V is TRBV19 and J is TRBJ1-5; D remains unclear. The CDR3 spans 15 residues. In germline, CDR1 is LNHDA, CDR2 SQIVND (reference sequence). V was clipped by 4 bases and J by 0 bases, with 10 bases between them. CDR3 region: CASSTTAVSNQPQHF. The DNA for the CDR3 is TGTGCCAGTAGTACAACAGCAGTTAGCAATCAGCCCCAGCATTTT. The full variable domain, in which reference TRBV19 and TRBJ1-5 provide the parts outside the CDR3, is DGGITQSPKYLFRKEGQNVTLSCEQNLNHDAMYWYRQDPGQGLRLIYYSQIVNDFQKGDIAEGYSVSREKKESFPLTVTSAQKNPTAFYLCASSTTAVSNQPQHFGDGTRLSIL.

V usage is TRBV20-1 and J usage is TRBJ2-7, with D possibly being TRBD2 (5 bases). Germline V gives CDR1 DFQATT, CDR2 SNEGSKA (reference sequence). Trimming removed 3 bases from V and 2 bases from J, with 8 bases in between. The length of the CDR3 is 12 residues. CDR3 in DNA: TGCAGTGCTAGTGAGGGCGCCTACGAGCAGTACTTC. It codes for CSASEGAYEQYF.

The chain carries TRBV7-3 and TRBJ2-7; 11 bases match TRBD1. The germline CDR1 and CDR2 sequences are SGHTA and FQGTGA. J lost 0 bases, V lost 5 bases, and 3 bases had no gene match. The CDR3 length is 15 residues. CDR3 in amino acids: CASSGTGGSSYEQYF. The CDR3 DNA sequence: TGTGCCAGCAGCGGGACAGGGGGGAGCTCCTACGAGCAGTACTTC.

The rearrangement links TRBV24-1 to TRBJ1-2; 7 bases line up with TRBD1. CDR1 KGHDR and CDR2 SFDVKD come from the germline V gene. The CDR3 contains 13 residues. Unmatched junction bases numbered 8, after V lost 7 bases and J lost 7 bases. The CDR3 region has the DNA TGTGCCACCAGCCAAGGACAGGCGTTTGGCTACACCTTC. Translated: CATSQGQAFGYTF.

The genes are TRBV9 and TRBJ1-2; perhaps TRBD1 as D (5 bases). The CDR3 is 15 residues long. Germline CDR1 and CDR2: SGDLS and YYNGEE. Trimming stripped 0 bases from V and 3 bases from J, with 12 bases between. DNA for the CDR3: TGTGCCAGCAGCGTAGACGGCAGGGTGGACTATGGCTACACCTTC. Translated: CASSVDGRVDYGYTF.